The rows below give T cell receptor beta chains drawn from one sample of a study of blood T cell repertoires in COVID-19. The method was immunoSEQ multiplex PCR; TCRdb's version includes in-frame clones alone and lacks a portion of them. The sample carries a few hundred thousand clones, 80% to 90% recorded once. Sequenced: peripheral blood. Receptor source: a man aged 50 to 59 with active or convalescent COVID-19. Both conserved end residues are part of each CDR3. A D gene is named only where the DNA matches it firmly. Where a row states a size, it is once, few, many or the class of an expanded clone; other rows omit it.

clone size	D gene	V gene	J gene	CDR3 protein	CDR3 DNA
few	.	TRBV4-3	TRBJ1-6	CASSQDPAGYSPLHF	TGCGCCAGCAGCCAAGATCCGGCGGGGTATTCACCCCTCCACTTT
.	.	TRBV28	TRBJ1-6	CASSGGGSISPLHF	TGTGCCAGCAGTGGTGGGGGGTCCATTTCACCCCTCCACTTT
.	TRBD1	TRBV30	TRBJ1-2	CAWSGQGAGGYTF	TGTGCCTGGAGCGGACAGGGGGCGGGGGGCTACACCTTC
.	TRBD1	TRBV5-6	TRBJ2-5	CASSLAAGGTQYF	TGTGCCAGCAGCTTGGCCGCAGGGGGGACCCAGTACTTC
.	TRBD1	TRBV6-5	TRBJ2-2	CATAGTGATGELFF	TGTGCCACTGCCGGGACAGGGGCGACCGGGGAGCTGTTTTTT
.	.	TRBV28	TRBJ2-2	CASSLPRRVYGELFF	TGTGCCAGCAGTTTACCCCGGAGGGTTTATGGGGAGCTGTTTTTT
.	.	TRBV5-4	TRBJ2-7	CASSLSRDNGEQYF	TGTGCCAGCAGCTTGTCCAGGGATAATGGGGAGCAGTACTTC
.	.	TRBV28	TRBJ2-5	CASSSPGETQETQYF	TGTGCCAGCAGTTCCCCCGGGGAGACCCAAGAGACCCAGTACTTC
.	TRBD1	TRBV7-8	TRBJ2-2	CASSSTGGSSSTGELFF	TGTGCCAGCAGCTCCACAGGGGGGAGCTCGTCGACCGGGGAGCTGTTTTTT
.	.	TRBV7-2	TRBJ1-5	CASSLQGNSNQPQHF	TGTGCCAGCAGCTTACAGGGGAATAGCAATCAGCCCCAGCATTTT
.	.	TRBV6-5	TRBJ1-1	CASSYSIGQYTEAFF	TGTGCCAGCAGTTACTCGATTGGCCAGTACACTGAAGCTTTCTTT
.	TRBD2	TRBV5-1	TRBJ2-3	CASSLGGILAGDSTQYF	TGCGCCAGCAGCTTGGGGGGAATACTAGCGGGAGATTCTACGCAGTATTTT
.	.	TRBV28	TRBJ1-5	CASRPGGQNQPQHF	TGTGCCAGCAGACCAGGAGGACAGAATCAGCCCCAGCATTTT
.	.	TRBV7-2	TRBJ1-4	CASSLGPPSVANEKLFF	TGTGCCAGCAGCTTAGGGCCCCCCTCCGTGGCCAATGAAAAACTGTTTTTT
.	.	TRBV12-3/TRBV12-4	TRBJ1-5	CASSLTGRQPQHF	TGTGCCAGCAGTTTGACAGGCAGACAGCCCCAGCATTTT
.	TRBD1	TRBV19	TRBJ1-6	CASSIRFQGAAHGSPLHF	TGTGCCAGTAGTATACGGTTCCAGGGGGCGGCCCACGGTTCACCCCTCCACTTT
once	TRBD1	TRBV6-1	TRBJ2-5	CASSEGYIGTALQETQYF	TGTGCCAGCAGTGAAGGCTACATCGGGACAGCACTTCAAGAGACCCAGTACTTC
.	.	TRBV4-3	TRBJ1-2	CASSQEQENYGYTF	TGCGCCAGCAGCCAAGAACAGGAGAACTATGGCTACACCTTC
.	TRBD1	TRBV7-2	TRBJ1-1	CASSWDRYLTEAFF	TGTGCCAGCAGCTGGGACAGATACCTCACTGAAGCTTTCTTT
.	TRBD2	TRBV3-1/TRBV3-2	TRBJ2-7	CASSQPLAGEAEQYF	TGTGCCAGCAGCCAGCCCTTAGCGGGAGAGGCCGAGCAGTACTTC
.	.	TRBV28	TRBJ1-6	CASSSRDQHTTHF	TGTGCCAGCAGTTCGCGGGACCAACATACAACCCACTTT
.	.	TRBV19	TRBJ1-5	CASSIQGSNQPQHF	TGTGCCAGTAGTATCCAGGGTAGCAATCAGCCCCAGCATTTT
.	TRBD2	TRBV19	TRBJ2-5	CASSKVAGVPWTETQYF	TGTGCCAGTAGTAAGGTAGCGGGGGTCCCTTGGACAGAGACCCAGTACTTC
.	.	TRBV9	TRBJ1-1	CASSVGLYTEAFF	TGTGCCAGCAGCGTAGGACTCTACACTGAAGCTTTCTTT
.	.	TRBV5-1	TRBJ2-3	CASSFTPTSTDTQYF	TGCGCCAGCAGCTTTACACCGACTAGCACAGATACGCAGTATTTT
.	.	TRBV3-1/TRBV3-2	TRBJ1-1	CASSPRDMNTEAFF	TGTGCCAGCAGCCCCCGGGATATGAACACTGAAGCTTTCTTT
.	.	TRBV10-3	TRBJ2-7	CAISTRDTNYEQYF	TGTGCCATCAGTACCCGGGACACCAACTACGAGCAGTACTTC
.	TRBD2	TRBV12-5	TRBJ2-1	CASSAGGRVEQFF	TGTGCTAGTTCCGCGGGAGGGCGGGTTGAGCAGTTCTTC
.	TRBD2	TRBV19	TRBJ2-1	CASSILAGESGNEQFF	TGTGCCAGTAGTATCCTAGCGGGAGAGTCGGGCAATGAGCAGTTCTTC